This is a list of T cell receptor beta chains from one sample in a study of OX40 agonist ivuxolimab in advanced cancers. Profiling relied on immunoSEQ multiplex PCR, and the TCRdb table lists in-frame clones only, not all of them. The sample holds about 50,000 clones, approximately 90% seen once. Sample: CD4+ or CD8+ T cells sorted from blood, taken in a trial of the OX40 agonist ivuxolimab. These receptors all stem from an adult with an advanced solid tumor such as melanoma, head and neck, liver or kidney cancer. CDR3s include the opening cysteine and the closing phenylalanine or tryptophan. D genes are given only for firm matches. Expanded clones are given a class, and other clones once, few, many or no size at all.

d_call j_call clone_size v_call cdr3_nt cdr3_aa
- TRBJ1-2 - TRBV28 TGTGCCAGCAGTTCTTTCCGGGGCTACACCTTC CASSSFRGYTF
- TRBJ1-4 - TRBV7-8 TGTGCCAGCAGCCCTTCCAGGGGACGGGCTAATGAAAAACTGTTTTTT CASSPSRGRANEKLFF
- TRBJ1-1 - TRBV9 TGTGCCAGCAGCCCCTCAGGCCCACAAGGAGTGACTGAAGCTTTCTTT CASSPSGPQGVTEAFF
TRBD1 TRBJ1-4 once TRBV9 TGTGCCAGCAGCCCTCAGGGGGATAATGAAAAACTGTTTTTT CASSPQGDNEKLFF
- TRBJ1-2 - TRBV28 TGTGCCAGCAGTTTGGCGCCCGACACGGGGGACGGGCTTTATGGCTACACCTTC CASSLAPDTGDGLYGYTF
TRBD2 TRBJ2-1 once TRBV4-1 TGCGCCAGCAGCCCAGAGCGGGGGAAATACAATGAGCAGTTCTTC CASSPERGKYNEQFF
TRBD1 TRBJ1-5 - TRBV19 TGTGCCAGTAGTATGGGACAGGGTCATCAGCCCCAGCATTTT CASSMGQGHQPQHF
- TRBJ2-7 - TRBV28 TGTGCCAGCAGTTCTATTTCCTACGAGCAGTACTTC CASSSISYEQYF
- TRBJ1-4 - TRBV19 TGTGCCAGCACGGGGGAGAGGGGCACAACTAATGAAAAACTGTTTTTT CASTGERGTTNEKLFF
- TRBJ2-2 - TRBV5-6 TGTGCCAGCAGCCGTACAGGGATCTATTACACCGGGGAGCTGTTTTTT CASSRTGIYYTGELFF
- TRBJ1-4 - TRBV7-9 TGTGCGGCGGGACTCCGAGAAAACGGGGAAAAACTGTTTTTT CAAGLRENGEKLFF
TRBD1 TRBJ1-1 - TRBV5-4 TGTGCCAGCAGCCCGGGACAGGGAAGGACTGAAGCTTTCTTT CASSPGQGRTEAFF